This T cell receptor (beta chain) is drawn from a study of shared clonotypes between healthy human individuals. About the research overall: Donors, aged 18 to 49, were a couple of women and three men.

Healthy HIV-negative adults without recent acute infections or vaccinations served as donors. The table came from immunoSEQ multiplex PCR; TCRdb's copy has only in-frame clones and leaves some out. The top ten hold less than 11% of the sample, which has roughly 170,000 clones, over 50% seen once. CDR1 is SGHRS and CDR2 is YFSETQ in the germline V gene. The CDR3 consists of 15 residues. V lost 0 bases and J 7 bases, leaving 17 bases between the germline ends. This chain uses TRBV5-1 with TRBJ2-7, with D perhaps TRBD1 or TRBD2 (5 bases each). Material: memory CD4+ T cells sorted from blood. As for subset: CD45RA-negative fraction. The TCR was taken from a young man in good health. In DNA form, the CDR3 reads TGCGCCAGCAGCTTGGGGGGACGGACCTCTGGGGAGCAGTACTTC. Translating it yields CASSLGGRTSGEQYF.